This TCR beta chain was captured in a study of early stage breast cancer tumors. V trimming: 0 bases; J trimming: 5 bases; junction bases outside the gene matches: 12. The CDR3 covers 17 residues. Germline assignment: CDR1 SGDLS and CDR2 YYNGEE. Libraries were prepared by immunoSEQ multiplex PCR; TCRdb keeps only in-frame clonotypes and omits some of them. The sample includes several thousand clones, 71% of them seen just once. The chain couples TRBV9 to TRBJ2-7; TRBD2 aligns across 9 bases. The sequence derives from a person between 55 and 69 years old with breast cancer. Material for sequencing was normal breast tissue next to the tumor. This chain's CDR3 is CASSVGPGGRALDEQYF. CDR3 sequence (DNA): TGTGCCAGCAGCGTAGGCCCGGGCGGGAGGGCCTTGGACGAGCAGTACTTC.